The clone carrying this T cell receptor (beta chain) was observed a few times. The junction departs from the called germline gene at one end, perhaps through a read error. The sample originates from a study of blood T cell repertoires in COVID-19. Looking at the study overall: Donors in the United States, Italy and Spain gave samples during acute or convalescent COVID-19.

Produced via immunoSEQ multiplex PCR; TCRdb's table is partial and in-frame only. The sample includes about 130,000 clones, roughly four fifths of them seen just once. Per germline, CDR1 KGHSY and CDR2 FQNENV. The CDR3 runs 15 residues. Patients in Seattle were enrolled during active infection, then followed longitudinally. The receptor comes from a man between 25 and 39 years old with COVID-19, enrolled during active disease. The sequenced material came from peripheral blood. This sequence joins TRBV16 and TRBJ2-4; 12 bases line up with TRBD1. Here the CDR3 DNA reads TGTGCCAGCAGCCAAACCCGGCACCCGGGACAGGGGGCTCCCTTC. It codes for CASSQTRHPGQGAPF.